These 21 T cell receptor beta chains originate from one sample sequenced in a study of T cells in Graves' hyperthyroidism and ophthalmopathy. The investigators amplified TCR beta CDR3 regions from RNA transcripts. Initially, a first-round RT-PCR of the TCR CDR3 employed the HTBI primer set. TCRdb re-called the multiplex PCR reads through MiXCR, storing one row per CDR3 protein. The table lists approximately 380,000 distinct CDR3 sequences, 15% to 20% of them singletons. Material for sequencing was blood. The source of these receptors is a woman in her late teens or twenties with Graves' hyperthyroidism.

In its sample, this clonotype was seen many times. The V gene is TRBV28, the J gene TRBJ1-5; D is perhaps TRBD1 (5 bases). CDR1 MDHEN and CDR2 SYDVKM come from the germline V gene. V shed 3 bases and J shed 3 bases, with 12 bases lying between them. The CDR3 spans 15 residues. For the CDR3, the DNA is TGTGCCAGCAGTTTTGAGGGGAGGCTCAATCAGCCCCAGCATTTT. Translating gives CASSFEGRLNQPQHF.

The table lists this clonotype with a few counts. The rearrangement links TRBV24-1 to TRBJ2-4; no reliable D call. Trimming shortened V by 4 bases and J by 1 base, and 16 bases separated the two germline ends. The CDR3 runs to 17 residues. CDR1 and CDR2 (germline): KGHDR, SFDVKD. The CDR3 loop is CATSETNRIGAKNIQYF. In DNA, the CDR3 is TGTGCCACCAGTGAAACTAACAGAATCGGGGCCAAAAACATTCAGTACTTC.

This clonotype was observed many times. The chain uses TRBV11-2 and TRBJ1-1; D uncertain. The germline V gene has CDR1 SGHAT and CDR2 FQNNGV. The CDR3 spans 15 residues. V was shortened by 2 bases and J by 2 bases, with 12 bases between the two germline ends. This chain's CDR3 is CASSLWFGGNTEAFF. The CDR3 bases are TGTGCCAGCAGCTTATGGTTTGGCGGTAACACTGAAGCTTTCTTT.

Ten or more counts support this clonotype. Here the CDR3 DNA reads TGCAGTGCTAGACCCGTCAATCAGCCCCAGCATTTT. It codes for CSARPVNQPQHF. The V call is TRBV20-1, the J call TRBJ1-5; unclear D gene. The CDR3 sequence is 12 residues long. In germline, CDR1 is DFQATT, CDR2 SNEGSKA (reference sequence). The V gene lost 2 bases and the J gene lost 3 bases, with 5 bases spanning the gap.

This clonotype came up a few times. The J gene is TRBJ1-2, the V gene TRBV4-1, with 8 bases lining up with TRBD1. Germline V gene data show CDR1 as MGHRA and CDR2 as YSYEKL. The CDR3 covers 15 residues. V trimming: 3 bases; J trimming: 4 bases; junction bases outside the gene matches: 7. The CDR3 bases are TGCGCCAGCAGCCAGGGACAGGCGCCCAGCTATGGCTACACCTTC. Its protein product is CASSQGQAPSYGYTF.

This clonotype occurred a few times. V and J are TRBV6-5 and TRBJ1-1; unclear D gene. V was pared by 4 bases and J by 1 base, with 13 bases between. Germline CDR1 and CDR2: MNHEY and SVGAGI. The length of the CDR3 is 15 residues. This CDR3 reads CASSSLTAPNTEAFF. The CDR3 DNA sequence: TGTGCCAGCAGTTCCCTAACAGCCCCGAACACTGAAGCTTTCTTT.

In its sample, this clonotype was seen many times. The chain employs TRBV12-3 or TRBV12-4 and TRBJ1-1, with D hard to call. V gave up 3 bases and J gave up 2 bases, with 10 bases separating them. This CDR3 spans 14 amino acids. In DNA form, the CDR3 reads TGTGCCAGCAGTTTTGAGGAGGTTAACACTGAAGCTTTCTTT. Protein sequence: CASSFEEVNTEAFF.

This clonotype showed up just once. One junction end disagrees with the germline gene, perhaps due to a read error. This chain joins TRBV20-1 and TRBJ1-5; 7 bases are a match to TRBD1. Germline lookup yields CDR1 DFQATT and CDR2 SNEGSKA (reference sequence). CDR3 size: 12 residues. CDR3 DNA: TGCAGTGCTAGGGCAGGGGGTCAGCCCCATCATTTT. Translation gives CSARAGGQPHHF.

In its sample, this clonotype was seen many times. The genes are TRBV7-3 and TRBJ2-6, with D possibly being TRBD1 or TRBD2 (7 bases each). Germline V gene lookup returns CDR1 SGHTA and CDR2 FQGTGA. The V end lost 4 bases, the J end lost 4 bases, and 14 bases lay between the germline ends. CDR3 length: 16 residues. The CDR3 bases are TGTGCCAGCAGCTCGCAGGGGGGGACGGGGGCCAACGTCCTGACTTTC. Residues: CASSSQGGTGANVLTF.

This clonotype showed up many times. The chain couples TRBV6-1 to TRBJ1-3; D call uncertain. The CDR3 covers 16 residues. The V end was cut by 4 bases, the J end by 2 bases, with 15 bases between. CDR1 MNHNS and CDR2 SASEGT come from the germline V gene. In DNA form, the CDR3 reads TGTGCCAGCAGTGCCCCCGTTTTCGGAACTGGAAACACCATATATTTT. Residues: CASSAPVFGTGNTIYF.

This clonotype was counted many times. The chain couples TRBV12-3 or TRBV12-4 to TRBJ2-7; 9 nucleotides align to TRBD2. J gave up 3 bases and V 3 bases, and 6 bases lay outside the gene matches. CDR3 length equals 15 residues. This CDR3 is CASSFISGGIYEQYF. In DNA form, the CDR3 reads TGTGCCAGCAGTTTTATCAGCGGGGGGATCTACGAGCAGTACTTC.

The V and J genes are TRBV7-8 and TRBJ2-1; the match to TRBD2 covers 9 bases. J lost 6 bases, V lost 1 base, and 4 bases had no gene match. There are 15 residues in the CDR3. Germline V gives CDR1 SGHVS, CDR2 FQNEAQ. The CDR3 nucleotides read TGTGCCAGCAGCTTAGGACTAGCGGTTGGCAATGAGCAGTTCTTC. This codes for CASSLGLAVGNEQFF.

This chain links TRBV4-1 with TRBJ2-2; D might be TRBD1 (6 bases). V gave up 1 base and J gave up 5 bases, with 11 bases separating them. This CDR3 contains 15 residues. Per the germline V gene, CDR1 is MGHRA and CDR2 is YSYEKL. CDR3 protein: CASSQVTRGTGELFF. The CDR3 nucleotides read TGCGCCAGCAGCCAAGTGACGAGGGGGACCGGGGAGCTGTTTTTT.

The chain carries TRBV24-1 and TRBJ2-2; weak D call: TRBD1 (5 bases). The CDR3 spans 14 residues. Trimming stripped 1 base from V and 7 bases from J, with 9 bases between. Germline V gene data show CDR1 as KGHDR and CDR2 as SFDVKD. CDR3 DNA sequence: TGTGCCACCAGTGATTTAGCAGGGTACGGGGAGCTGTTTTTT. Translated, it gives CATSDLAGYGELFF.

This chain uses TRBV2 with TRBJ2-7, with D perhaps TRBD1 (6 bases). V was shortened by 8 bases and J by 3 bases, with 8 bases between the two germline ends. Germline values: CDR1 SNHLY, CDR2 FYNNEI. This CDR3 has 11 residues. Here the CDR3 reads CASEGGYEQYV. As DNA, the CDR3 is TGTGCCAGCGAAGGGGGCTACGAGCAGTACGTC.

This clonotype was observed at least ten times. The V call is TRBV6-1, the J call TRBJ2-5; D call uncertain. The ends were cut back, 7 bases at V and 5 bases at J, with 11 bases in the middle. Germline V gene sequence: CDR1 MNHNS, CDR2 SASEGT. The length of the CDR3 is 12 residues. The CDR3 nucleotides are TGTGCCAGCACCTCAGACCCGGAGACCCAGTACTTC. This encodes CASTSDPETQYF.

This clonotype was seen many times. The chain combines TRBV20-1 with TRBJ2-2; TRBD2 matches 10 bases. The CDR3 spans 17 residues. Germline CDR1 DFQATT, CDR2 SNEGSKA (reference sequence). With V trimmed by 1 base and J by 5 bases, 10 bases remained unmatched. The CDR3 region is CSARGDSGGRGTGELFF. The CDR3 DNA sequence: TGCAGTGCTAGAGGAGATAGCGGGGGGCGGGGGACCGGGGAGCTGTTTTTT.

This clonotype was observed at least ten times. The rearrangement joins TRBV7-9 to TRBJ2-7; 7 nucleotides align to TRBD2. Losses at the gene ends were 5 bases for V and 3 bases for J; bases not matched to a gene: 7. Germline CDR1 SEHNR, CDR2 FQNEAQ (reference sequence). The CDR3 runs 14 residues. The CDR3 reads CASSTRGRGYEQYF. The CDR3 DNA is TGTGCCAGCAGCACTCGGGGGAGGGGCTACGAGCAGTACTTC.

This clonotype was observed many times. The chain links TRBV5-1 to TRBJ2-5; 14 nucleotides align to TRBD2. The CDR3 is 16 amino acids. The germline CDR1 and CDR2 sequences are SGHRS and YFSETQ. J lost 5 bases, V lost 3 bases, and 6 bases had no gene match. The CDR3 nucleotides are TGCGCCAGCAGCTCCAGGACTAGCGGGGGGCTGGAGACCCAGTACTTC. Translation: CASSSRTSGGLETQYF.

This clonotype was observed at least ten times. The chain is built from TRBV5-1 and TRBJ2-7; 9 nucleotides line up with TRBD1. J gave up 5 bases and V 4 bases, and 7 bases lay outside the gene matches. The CDR3 spans 14 residues. Germline values: CDR1 SGHRS, CDR2 YFSETQ. This CDR3 reads CASSRGQGHHEQYF. As DNA, the CDR3 is TGCGCCAGCAGCCGGGGACAGGGACACCACGAGCAGTACTTC.

At least ten counts were recorded for this clonotype. The chain joins TRBV4-2 to TRBJ1-1; D unclear. V lost 1 base and J lost 4, with 13 bases in between. This CDR3 comprises 15 residues. Germline V gene sequence: CDR1 LGHNA, CDR2 YNFKEQ. The CDR3 nucleotides read TGTGCCAGCAGCCAAGCCCCAACCTTGGGCACTGAAGCTTTCTTT. This codes for CASSQAPTLGTEAFF.